The 16 T cell receptor beta chains below were found in one sample sequenced in a study of early T cells in non-severe SARS-CoV-2 infection. TCRdb analysed the 5' RACE reads with MiXCR anew, one entry per CDR3 protein. The sample carries some 12,000 distinct CDR3 sequences, roughly 4.4% recorded once. Sequencing was done on a sample of whole blood. The source of these receptors is an adult who was a healthcare worker with PCR-confirmed SARS-CoV-2 infection or an uninfected control (not recorded which).

V usage is TRBV6-5 and J usage is TRBJ1-3; maybe TRBD1 (5 bases). Germline V gene data show CDR1 as MNHEY and CDR2 as SVGAGI. V was trimmed by 6 bases and J by 9 bases, leaving 15 bases between them. This CDR3 comprises 13 residues. CDR3 region: CASRGTARPTIYF. The CDR3 nucleotides read TGTGCCAGCAGGGGGACCGCTCGGCCCACCATATATTTT.

The table lists this clonotype with a few counts. The CDR3 protein is CSGGDRGYEQYF. The CDR3, as DNA: TGCAGTGGAGGGGACAGGGGCTACGAGCAGTACTTC. The rearrangement joins TRBV20-1 to TRBJ2-7; TRBD1 agrees at 10 bases. The CDR3 contains 12 residues. V lost 7 bases and J lost 3; bases outside the gene matches: 3. The germline gives CDR1 DFQATT, CDR2 SNEGSKA (reference sequence).

This clonotype has ten or more counts. J is TRBJ2-7 and V is TRBV7-9; D is unresolved. The CDR3 runs 16 residues. Per the germline V gene, CDR1 is SEHNR and CDR2 is FQNEAQ (reference sequence). Trimming cost V 1 base and J 7 bases, with 20 bases left between them. Written as DNA, the CDR3 is TGTGCCAGCAGCTTAGATGAGCCTCGATCTGTGGGGGAGCAGTACTTC. Translation: CASSLDEPRSVGEQYF.

The chain recombines TRBV2 with TRBJ2-3; D may be TRBD1 or TRBD2 (5 bases each). This CDR3 contains 14 residues. Germline loops: CDR1 SNHLY, CDR2 FYNNEI. Trimming took 10 bases from V and 3 from J, leaving 17 bases between them. CDR3 sequence (DNA): TGTGCCATCAGGGAGAGGTCGTTGACAGATACGCAGTATTTT. It translates to CAIRERSLTDTQYF.

This clonotype has ten or more counts. V gene TRBV7-8 combines with J gene TRBJ2-2, with D perhaps assigned TRBD1 or TRBD2 (5 bases each). V was pared by 6 bases and J by 4 bases, with 15 bases between. The CDR3 is 15 amino acids. CDR1 and CDR2 (germline): SGHVS, FQNEAQ. CDR3: CASRKRGEGTGELFF. In DNA form, the CDR3 reads TGTGCCAGCAGAAAAAGGGGAGAGGGCACCGGGGAGCTGTTTTTT.

This clonotype was found many times. The V gene is TRBV11-3, the J gene TRBJ2-3; D perhaps matches TRBD1 (5 bases). The CDR3 covers 15 residues. Trimming shortened V by 1 base and J by 4 bases, and 12 bases separated the two germline ends. CDR1 and CDR2 (germline): SGHNT, YENEEA. The CDR3: CASSLARANADTQYF. CDR3 in DNA: TGTGCCAGCAGCTTAGCCAGGGCGAACGCAGATACGCAGTATTTT.

This clonotype was seen ten or more times. The rearrangement uses TRBV18 and TRBJ1-6; unclear D gene. The germline gives CDR1 KGHSH, CDR2 LQKENI. The CDR3 has 13 residues. Trimming stripped 3 bases from V and 8 bases from J, with 8 bases between. Written as DNA, the CDR3 is TGTGCCAGCTCACCGACTAGGGATTCACCCCTCCACTTT. Encoded protein: CASSPTRDSPLHF.

This clonotype is medium-sized (0.01 to 0.1%). The chain has TRBV11-3 and TRBJ2-2; D is unclear. Deletions cut 5 bases from V and 0 bases from J, with 10 bases between. Germline loops: CDR1 SGHNT, CDR2 YENEEA. The CDR3 sequence is 15 residues long. CDR3 protein: CASSPQAANTGELFF. CDR3 in DNA: TGTGCCAGCAGCCCTCAGGCAGCGAACACCGGGGAGCTGTTTTTT.

This clonotype qualifies as medium-sized (0.01 to 0.1%). The chain employs TRBV7-8 and TRBJ2-5; the D gene is possibly TRBD2 (6 bases). CDR3 length equals 14 residues. V gave up 7 bases and J gave up 2 bases, with 14 bases separating them. Germline lookup yields CDR1 SGHVS and CDR2 FQNEAQ. The DNA of the CDR3 is TGTGCCAGCACCACCAGGACTAATCAAGAGACCCAGTACTTC. Residues: CASTTRTNQETQYF.

This clonotype was observed at least ten times. This chain links TRBV20-1 with TRBJ1-4; a weak D match, TRBD1 (6 bases). Trimming pared 6 bases from V and 12 bases from J, leaving 23 bases between. The CDR3 covers 14 residues. Germline values: CDR1 DFQATT, CDR2 SNEGSKA (reference sequence). In nucleotides, the CDR3 is TGCAGTGCCAGCGGCCCGACAGGAGCCCCCCAACTGTTTTTT. Translation gives CSASGPTGAPQLFF.

V and J are TRBV6-5 and TRBJ1-2; no firm D call. V was cut by 8 bases and J by 6 bases, with 16 bases left in between. The CDR3 totals 13 residues. Germline values: CDR1 MNHEY, CDR2 SVGAGI. The CDR3 loop reads CASGSFGSNGYTF. The CDR3 DNA reads as TGTGCCAGCGGCAGCTTTGGCAGCAATGGCTACACCTTC.

This clonotype was picked up a small number of times. In DNA form, the CDR3 reads TGCAGTGCTAGTGGTCAGACTTACACTGAAGCTTTCTTT. Amino acids: CSASGQTYTEAFF. This chain joins TRBV20-1 and TRBJ1-1, with D uncertain. Germline CDR1 DFQATT, CDR2 SNEGSKA (reference sequence). Trimming left V 3 bases short and J 3 bases short, with 11 bases between. The CDR3 runs to 13 residues.

This clonotype has a count of ten or more. The chain uses TRBV10-1 and TRBJ2-5; 7 positions match TRBD1. Trimming at V came to 6 bases and at J to 2 bases, leaving 9 bases not matched to a gene. Germline V gene lookup returns CDR1 WNHNN and CDR2 SYGVQD (reference sequence). The CDR3 has 15 residues. The CDR3 protein is CASSTKTGTQETQYF. For the CDR3, the DNA is TGCGCCAGCAGCACAAAGACAGGGACACAAGAGACCCAGTACTTC.

This clonotype was seen ten or more times. This chain uses TRBV12-3 or TRBV12-4 with TRBJ2-6; TRBD1 is a possible D gene (5 bases). Trimming pared 3 bases from V and 1 base from J, leaving 7 bases between. CDR3 length: 15 residues. The CDR3 DNA follows: TGTGCCAGCAGTTTTGCAGGGTCTGGGGCCAACGTCCTGACTTTC. It is translated as CASSFAGSGANVLTF.

Remarks on this clonotype: This may arise from a read error, as a much more abundant clone is one base away. V gene TRBV12-3 or TRBV12-4 combines with J gene TRBJ2-2, with D perhaps matching TRBD1 or TRBD2 (5 bases each). The CDR3 has 14 amino acids. V gave up 6 bases and J gave up 2 bases, with 10 bases separating them. The CDR3 DNA reads as TGTGCCAGCAGGATGGGGACCAACACCGGGGAGCTGTTTTTT. Translated: CASRMGTNTGELFF.

This clonotype showed up many times. This chain uses TRBV25-1 with TRBJ1-2; D unclear. V was shortened by 6 bases and J by 3 bases, with 17 bases between the two germline ends. The CDR3 spans 15 residues. CDR1 MGHDK and CDR2 SYGVNS come from the germline V gene. The CDR3 nucleotides read TGTGCCAGCAGCGCGTTCAAAGGGCCCTACTATGGCTACACCTTC. This sequence encodes CASSAFKGPYYGYTF.